This T cell receptor beta chain was sequenced for a study of T cells in Graves' hyperthyroidism and ophthalmopathy. Authors of the study amplified TCR beta CDR3 regions from RNA transcripts. First-round RT-PCR of the TCR CDR3 relied on the HTBI primer set. TCRdb analysed the multiplex PCR reads with MiXCR anew, one entry per CDR3 protein. The sample holds some 580,000 distinct CDR3 sequences; more than 15% are singletons and the top ten take under 3.5%. Points from the study as a whole: Most thyroid-expanded clonotypes above 0.001 were also found in blood.

The germline V gene encodes CDR1 SGHTS and CDR2 YDEGEE. V shed 5 bases and J 10 bases; nucleotides not matched to a gene: 8. The CDR3 totals 14 residues. Diagnosing involved the use of clinical symptoms, serum thyroxine and TRAb, thyroid ultrasound and orbital computed tomography. On this clonotype: The antigen is undetermined.

This sequence joins TRBV5-8 and TRBJ2-3; TRBD2 aligns across 12 bases. What was sequenced was blood. The TCR was taken from a woman aged 40 to 50 with Graves' ophthalmopathy. CDR3 in amino acids: CASRTSGSPEAQYF. CDR3 nucleotide sequence: TGTGCCAGCAGGACTAGCGGGAGCCCCGAGGCGCAGTATTTT.